These 19 T cell receptor beta chains came from one sample sequenced in a study of CD4+ T cells in melanoma. TCRdb's copy holds only in-frame clones and misses some; the assay was immunoSEQ multiplex PCR. Of approximately 110,000 clones listed, 92% are singletons. The sequencing input was peripheral blood. The receptors stem from a human donor with melanoma.

This clone was seen a few times. J is TRBJ1-5 and V is TRBV2; 9 bases are shared with TRBD1. V dropped 4 bases and J dropped 0; count of bases not matched to a gene: 4. This CDR3 region has 16 residues. The V gene's germline CDR1 is SNHLY and CDR2 FYNNEI. The CDR3 sequence: CASSVQGANSNQPQHF. The CDR3 DNA is TGTGCCAGCAGTGTACAGGGGGCCAATAGCAATCAGCCCCAGCATTTT.

The chain recombines TRBV19 with TRBJ2-2, with D hard to call. Trimming removed 7 bases at V and 4 bases at J, with 7 bases between. In germline, CDR1 is LNHDA, CDR2 SQIVND (reference sequence). The CDR3 extends over 12 amino acids. The CDR3, as DNA: TGTGCCAGTAACTTGGCCACCGGGGAGCTGTTTTTT. Translated, it gives CASNLATGELFF.

The CDR3 coding sequence is TGTGCCAGCAGCCTTCCTAGGAATACGCAGTATTTT. This sequence encodes CASSLPRNTQYF. V gene TRBV7-2 combines with J gene TRBJ2-3, with D unclear. From germline, CDR1 is SGHTA and CDR2 FQGNSA. Trimming left V 5 bases short and J 7 bases short, with 10 bases between. The CDR3 length is 12 residues.

This clone was seen only once. This chain joins TRBV14 and TRBJ1-1, with a tentative D call TRBD1 (6 bases). V was cut by 1 base and J by 2 bases, with 14 bases left in between. This CDR3 comprises 16 residues. Per the germline V gene, CDR1 is SGHDN and CDR2 is FVKESK. CDR3 in amino acids: CASSQVWGRGNTEAFF. The DNA for the CDR3 is TGTGCCAGCAGCCAAGTCTGGGGCAGGGGAAACACTGAAGCTTTCTTT.

This chain uses TRBV2 with TRBJ2-5; TRBD2 matches 11 bases. Germline V CDR1 and CDR2: SNHLY, FYNNEI. V was clipped by 8 bases and J by 5 bases; unmatched bases: 19. The CDR3 spans 18 residues. DNA for the CDR3: TGTGCCAGCCTTGAAATTGTTCGGGCTAGCGGGAGGCTGGAGACCCAGTACTTC. Protein sequence: CASLEIVRASGRLETQYF.

The chain recombines TRBV29-1 with TRBJ2-1, with D hard to call. The V and J ends lost 4 bases and 0 bases respectively, with 4 bases between them. CDR1 SQVTM and CDR2 ANQGSEA come from the germline V gene. The CDR3 covers 12 residues. CDR3: CSVVNSYNEQFF. In nucleotides, the CDR3 is TGCAGCGTTGTTAACTCCTACAATGAGCAGTTCTTC.

This clone appeared a few times. The chain joins TRBV6-5 to TRBJ2-2; the D is unclear. CDR1 and CDR2 (germline): MNHEY, SVGAGI. CDR3 size: 13 residues. The V end was cut by 4 bases, the J end by 6 bases, with 9 bases between. The CDR3 reads CASSSSGSGELFF. CDR3 nucleotide sequence: TGTGCCAGCAGTTCCTCGGGTTCCGGGGAGCTGTTTTTT.

The rearrangement links TRBV7-9 to TRBJ2-2, with D possibly being TRBD2 (5 bases). CDR1 and CDR2 from the germline V gene are SEHNR and FQNEAQ (reference sequence). V was pared by 5 bases and J by 3 bases, with 10 bases between. This CDR3 spans 14 amino acids. This CDR3 is CASSGQRDTGELFF. CDR3 nucleotide sequence: TGTGCCAGCAGCGGTCAGAGGGACACCGGGGAGCTGTTTTTT.

The chain carries TRBV7-9 and TRBJ2-5; no firm D call. This CDR3 is built from 11 residues. The V gene's germline CDR1 is SEHNR and CDR2 FQNEAQ (reference sequence). V lost 6 bases to trimming and J lost 4 bases, with 6 bases between them. The CDR3 coding sequence is TGTGCCAGCAGGCGTACAGAGACCCAGTACTTC. Protein: CASRRTETQYF.

This chain links TRBV6-5 with TRBJ2-5; 13 bases are shared with TRBD2. The CDR3 length is 14 residues. Unmatched junction bases numbered 2, after V lost 4 bases and J lost 6 bases. In germline, CDR1 is MNHEY, CDR2 SVGAGI. The CDR3 DNA sequence: TGTGCCAGCAGTTCACTAGCGGGAGGGAAGACCCAGTACTTC. Protein product: CASSSLAGGKTQYF.

This chain links TRBV29-1 with TRBJ1-3; D ambiguous. This CDR3 region has 13 residues. Germline V CDR1 and CDR2: SQVTM, ANQGSEA. With 4 bases removed from V and 0 bases from J, the gap between germline ends came to 7 bases. This CDR3 reads CSVGAGSGNTIYF. The CDR3 coding sequence is TGCAGCGTTGGGGCAGGCTCTGGAAACACCATATATTTT.

The chain employs TRBV7-3 and TRBJ2-5; D may be TRBD2 (6 bases). This CDR3 comprises 16 residues. Germline CDR1 reads SGHTA; CDR2 reads FQGTGA. Trimming took off 5 bases at V and 5 bases at J, with 21 bases between the two ends. CDR3 nucleotide sequence: TGTGCCAGCAGCGATGGCCGACTAGTTTTATCGGAGACCCAGTACTTC. Protein sequence: CASSDGRLVLSETQYF.

This rearrangement joins TRBV7-2 to TRBJ2-5; 7 positions agree with TRBD2. CDR3 size: 14 residues. CDR1 and CDR2 (germline): SGHTA, FQGNSA. J was trimmed by 2 bases and V by 7 bases; bases with no gene match: 7. CDR3 region: CASTFSGSQETQYF. The CDR3 coding sequence is TGTGCCAGCACCTTTAGCGGGTCACAAGAGACCCAGTACTTC. The variable domain in full, completed from reference TRBV7-2 and TRBJ2-5, reads GAGVSQSPSNKVTEKGKDVELRCDPISGHTALYWYRQSLGQGLEFLIYFQGNSAPDKSGLPSDRFSAERTGGSVSTLTIQRTQQEDSAVYLCASTFSGSQETQYFGPGTRLLVL.

The gene calls are TRBV7-2 and TRBJ2-1; the D is unclear. CDR1 and CDR2 (germline): SGHTA, FQGNSA. V was cut by 5 bases and J by 0 bases, with 14 bases left in between. The CDR3 has 16 amino acids. CDR3 in DNA: TGTGCCAGCAGCCCTAATTGGCGGCCCTCCTACAATGAGCAGTTCTTC. Its protein product is CASSPNWRPSYNEQFF.

The V call is TRBV7-9, the J call TRBJ2-2; TRBD2 is a possible D gene (7 bases). The CDR3 extends over 14 amino acids. Germline V CDR1 and CDR2: SEHNR, FQNEAQ (reference sequence). Trimming took off 0 bases at V and 6 bases at J, with 8 bases between the two ends. CDR3 region: CASSLAGGPGELFF. The DNA of the CDR3 is TGTGCCAGCAGCTTAGCGGGGGGGCCCGGGGAGCTGTTTTTT.

The chain joins TRBV28 to TRBJ2-7, with 8 bases identical to TRBD1. Germline-derived CDR1 and CDR2 are MDHEN and SYDVKM. V gave up 7 bases and J gave up 4 bases; unmatched junction bases: 6. The CDR3 sequence is 13 residues long. The CDR3 is CASTLGQAYEQYF. The DNA of the CDR3 is TGTGCCAGCACCTTGGGACAGGCGTACGAGCAGTACTTC.

V gene TRBV5-4 combines with J gene TRBJ1-1; D remains ambiguous. CDR3 length: 15 residues. From germline, CDR1 is SGHNT and CDR2 YYREEE (reference sequence). With 2 bases removed from V and 0 bases from J, the gap between germline ends came to 11 bases. The CDR3 nucleotides are TGTGCCAGCAGCTTATTGTCGGGATTGAACACTGAAGCTTTCTTT. It yields the protein CASSLLSGLNTEAFF.

The rearrangement uses TRBV15 and TRBJ2-7; TRBD2 is a possible D gene (6 bases). The ends were cut back, 5 bases at V and 3 bases at J, with 11 bases in the middle. Germline CDR1 reads LNHNV; CDR2 reads YYDKDF (reference sequence). This CDR3 has 13 residues. The CDR3 sequence: CATSELAHYEQYF. As DNA, the CDR3 is TGTGCCACCAGCGAACTAGCTCACTACGAGCAGTACTTC.

About this clone: This sample includes further DNA sequences coding for the same CDR3. As DNA, the CDR3 is TGTGCCAGCAGTTTAAGGGACCTTGGAAACACCATATATTTT. Translating gives CASSLRDLGNTIYF. J is TRBJ1-3 and V is TRBV28, with a possible D match to TRBD1 (5 bases). Germline loops: CDR1 MDHEN, CDR2 SYDVKM. This CDR3 contains 14 residues. Trimming stripped 2 bases from V and 3 bases from J, with 8 bases between.